This T cell receptor (beta chain) emerged from a study of T cell repertoires in cytomegalovirus infection. Study at large: Based on public TCR beta signatures, there were indications of CMV infection and of a matching HLA type.

Broader study findings: HLA-C-restricted CMV-specific TCR beta clonotypes prevailed in the ex vivo response. Using cumulative public TCR beta family frequency, the authors identified those who carried CMV together with the relevant HLA.

Trimming removed 4 bases at V and 5 bases at J, with 12 bases between. Per the germline V gene, CDR1 is SGHNT and CDR2 is YYREEE (reference sequence). This CDR3 has 13 residues. On this clonotype itself: Its antigen is undetermined.

Each CDR3 protein is one row after TCRdb ran MiXCR on the reads. The sample has 150,000 to 200,000 distinct CDR3 sequences; roughly an eighth are singletons. The sequencing input was PBMCs. This receptor was taken from a human donor in good health (CMV status not recorded). Some clones in this sample may be carry-over from other donors' samples. The chain couples TRBV5-4 to TRBJ1-1; D gene ambiguous. CDR3 bases: TGTGCCAGCAGCCAGCAGACGGGGACTGAAGCTTTCTTT. This translates into CASSQQTGTEAFF.